This passage covers 23 T cell receptor beta chains from one sample sequenced in a study of yellow fever vaccine responses in identical twins. Using its own MiXCR run on the RT-PCR reads, TCRdb lists one record per CDR3 protein. The sample carries approximately 16,000 distinct CDR3 sequences, around 80% recorded once. Material: T cells from blood (PBMCs), unsorted or a sorted subset (not recorded which), obtained before or after yellow fever vaccination (not recorded which). These receptors all come from a woman under 30 who received the yellow fever vaccine.

This chain connects TRBV5-1 to TRBJ2-3; 11 positions match TRBD1. V trimming: 2 bases; J trimming: 6 bases; junction bases outside the gene matches: 5. The germline V gene has CDR1 SGHRS and CDR2 YFSETQ. The CDR3 totals 15 residues. The CDR3 loop reads CASSLGQGAGDTQYF. DNA for the CDR3: TGCGCCAGCAGCTTAGGACAGGGGGCAGGGGATACGCAGTATTTT.

This rearrangement joins TRBV7-6 to TRBJ2-7, with TRBD1 identical over 11 bases. J lost 2 bases, V lost 3 bases, and 0 bases had no gene match. The CDR3 has 14 residues. CDR1 and CDR2 from the germline V gene are SGHVS and FNYEAQ. CDR3 in amino acids: CASSLGQGAYEQYF. In DNA, the CDR3 is TGTGCCAGCAGCTTGGGACAGGGGGCCTACGAGCAGTACTTC.

This chain links TRBV11-2 with TRBJ2-2; 10 bases are shared with TRBD2. This CDR3 has 15 amino acids. V trimming: 5 bases; J trimming: 1 base; junction bases outside the gene matches: 1. CDR1 is SGHAT and CDR2 is FQNNGV in the germline V gene. The CDR3 nucleotides are TGTGCCAGCAGCCGGACTAGCGGGAACACCGGGGAGCTGTTTTTT. This codes for CASSRTSGNTGELFF.

This clonotype was detected once. The V gene is TRBV19, the J gene TRBJ2-1; 7 bases map to TRBD2. With 4 bases clipped from V and 5 bases from J, the junction kept 8 bases outside the gene matches. The germline CDR1 and CDR2 sequences are LNHDA and SQIVND (reference sequence). CDR3 length equals 15 residues. CDR3 sequence: CASSRWSSGNNEQFF. The CDR3 DNA reads TGTGCCAGTAGTAGGTGGTCTAGCGGAAACAATGAGCAGTTCTTC. The entire variable domain, with the rest obtained from reference TRBV19 and TRBJ2-1, is as follows: DGGITQSPKYLFRKEGQNVTLSCEQNLNHDAMYWYRQDPGQGLRLIYYSQIVNDFQKGDIAEGYSVSREKKESFPLTVTSAQKNPTAFYLCASSRWSSGNNEQFFGPGTRLTVL.

This clonotype came up a few times. The V and J genes are TRBV2 and TRBJ2-5; D ambiguous. Germline-derived CDR1 and CDR2 are SNHLY and FYNNEI. The CDR3 sequence is 16 residues long. V gave up 4 bases and J gave up 5 bases, with 20 bases separating them. CDR3 in amino acids: CASSGDKATSWETQYF. The CDR3 DNA reads as TGTGCCAGCAGTGGCGACAAGGCGACCTCCTGGGAGACCCAGTACTTC.

This clonotype was seen a handful of times. This chain links TRBV11-3 with TRBJ1-1, with 9 bases aligning to TRBD1. Germline assignment: CDR1 SGHNT and CDR2 YENEEA. This CDR3 comprises 14 residues. J gave up 2 bases and V 4 bases, and 2 bases lay outside the gene matches. CDR3 residues: CASSSDRGNTEAFF. In DNA form, the CDR3 reads TGTGCCAGCAGCTCGGACAGGGGAAACACTGAAGCTTTCTTT. Combining the CDR3 with reference TRBV11-3 and TRBJ1-1 gives the whole variable domain EAGVVQSPRYKIIEKKQPVAFWCNPISGHNTLYWYLQNLGQGPELLIRYENEEAVDDSQLPKDRFSAERLKGVDSTLKIQPAELGDSAVYLCASSSDRGNTEAFFGQGTRLTVV.

This chain connects TRBV23-1 to TRBJ2-1; D is perhaps TRBD2 (5 bases). TRBV23-1 is known as an ORF, though its function is uncertain. This CDR3 is built from 12 residues. Trimming removed 6 bases from V and 9 bases from J, with 12 bases in between. This chain's CDR3 is CASRKIASEQFF. The CDR3 region has the DNA TGCGCCAGCAGAAAAATAGCGAGTGAGCAGTTCTTC.

The rearrangement uses TRBV18 and TRBJ1-5; D is possibly TRBD1 (6 bases). Trimming left V 6 bases short and J 6 bases short, with 12 bases between. Per the germline V gene, CDR1 is KGHSH and CDR2 is LQKENI. The CDR3 is made up of 13 amino acids. CDR3 region: CASSPGAGQPQHF. For the CDR3, the DNA is TGTGCCAGCTCGCCAGGGGCTGGTCAGCCCCAGCATTTT.

The rearrangement joins TRBV11-3 to TRBJ2-3; 12 bases are shared with TRBD2. With 2 bases clipped from V and 7 bases from J, the junction kept 7 bases outside the gene matches. The CDR3 consists of 16 residues. Per the germline V gene, CDR1 is SGHNT and CDR2 is YENEEA. The CDR3 DNA reads as TGTGCCAGCAGCTTAAACCTAGCGGGGGGGCTAAATACGCAGTATTTT. Protein sequence: CASSLNLAGGLNTQYF.

The rearrangement joins TRBV18 to TRBJ2-7, with a tentative D call TRBD1 (5 bases). This CDR3 spans 14 amino acids. Trimming shortened V by 0 bases and J by 4 bases, and 10 bases separated the two germline ends. Per the germline V gene, CDR1 is KGHSH and CDR2 is LQKENI. CDR3 amino acids: CASSPPGRKYEQYF. The CDR3 DNA is TGTGCCAGCTCACCACCGGGGCGCAAATACGAGCAGTACTTC.

This clonotype was seen more than once but under ten times. This rearrangement joins TRBV11-1 to TRBJ2-7; D not certain. CDR3 length: 14 residues. Germline values: CDR1 SGHAT, CDR2 FQDESV (reference sequence). The ends were cut back, 5 bases at V and 2 bases at J, with 13 bases in the middle. CDR3 in amino acids: CASSRRRPPYEQYF. The CDR3 DNA reads as TGTGCCAGCAGCCGACGCAGGCCCCCCTACGAGCAGTACTTC.

The chain combines TRBV11-3 with TRBJ1-2, with 7 bases that match TRBD1. CDR3 length: 16 amino acids. J was trimmed by 3 bases and V by 1 base; bases with no gene match: 8. The germline CDR1 and CDR2 sequences are SGHNT and YENEEA. CDR3 amino acids: CASSLVFQGGYYGYTF. The CDR3 bases are TGTGCCAGCAGCTTAGTTTTTCAGGGGGGGTACTATGGCTACACCTTC.

The chain joins TRBV28 to TRBJ2-3, with D unclear. Germline lookup yields CDR1 MDHEN and CDR2 SYDVKM. V lost 1 base and J lost 2, with 16 bases in between. The CDR3 has 17 amino acids. DNA of the CDR3: TGTGCCAGCAGTTTATCCCCCATAACCTCAGACACAGATACGCAGTATTTT. Encoded protein: CASSLSPITSDTDTQYF. The whole variable domain, filled in from reference TRBV28 and TRBJ2-3, reads DVKVTQSSRYLVKRTGEKVFLECVQDMDHENMFWYRQDPGLGLRLIYFSYDVKMKEKGDIPEGYSVSREKKERFSLILESASTNQTSMYLCASSLSPITSDTDTQYFGPGTRLTVL.

This rearrangement joins TRBV20-1 to TRBJ2-1, with D perhaps matching TRBD2 (6 bases). Germline V CDR1 and CDR2: DFQATT, SNEGSKA (reference sequence). The CDR3 sequence is 12 residues long. Trimming left V 5 bases short and J 8 bases short, with 13 bases between. CDR3 protein: CSAPGVGDEQFF. The CDR3 coding sequence is TGCAGTGCTCCGGGAGTGGGAGATGAGCAGTTCTTC.

The gene calls are TRBV6-1 and TRBJ2-1, with 10 positions matching TRBD2. The germline CDR1 and CDR2 sequences are MNHNS and SASEGT. J was trimmed by 5 bases and V by 7 bases; bases with no gene match: 8. The CDR3 totals 15 residues. The DNA of the CDR3 is TGTGCCAGCACCCTACGGACTAGCGGCGACAATGAGCAGTTCTTC. Encoded protein: CASTLRTSGDNEQFF.

This chain uses TRBV7-3 with TRBJ2-5; perhaps TRBD2 as D (5 bases). The CDR3 consists of 13 residues. The germline CDR1 and CDR2 sequences are SGHTA and FQGTGA. Trimming stripped 3 bases from V and 7 bases from J, with 12 bases between. The chain's CDR3 is CASSLSHEGTQYF. CDR3 sequence (DNA): TGTGCCAGCAGCTTGTCTCATGAGGGGACCCAGTACTTC. The full variable domain, completed using reference TRBV7-3 and TRBJ2-5, is GAGVSQTPSNKVTEKGKYVELRCDPISGHTALYWYRQSLGQGPEFLIYFQGTGAADDSGLPNDRFFAVRPEGSVSTLKIQRTERGDSAVYLCASSLSHEGTQYFGPGTRLLVL.

The V and J genes are TRBV13 and TRBJ1-1; TRBD1 is a possible D gene (5 bases). Germline CDR1 PRHDT, CDR2 FYEKMQ (reference sequence). V lost 5 bases to trimming and J lost 4 bases, with 20 bases between them. The CDR3 is made up of 16 amino acids. Here the CDR3 reads CASSRGQVMGFTEAFF. CDR3 DNA: TGTGCCAGCAGCCGAGGACAAGTAATGGGTTTCACTGAAGCTTTCTTT.

The chain employs TRBV19 and TRBJ2-2, with 8 bases lining up with TRBD1. V lost 5 bases to trimming and J lost 7 bases; unmatched junction nucleotides: 9. CDR1 and CDR2 (germline): LNHDA, SQIVND (reference sequence). This CDR3 is built from 15 residues. CDR3 nucleotide sequence: TGTGCCAGTAGTTCGACGGACAGGGTGGGCGGGGAGCTGTTTTTT. Residues: CASSSTDRVGGELFF.

V and J are TRBV25-1 and TRBJ2-7; TRBD2 aligns across 11 bases. CDR1 and CDR2 (germline): MGHDK, SYGVNS. The ends lost 7 bases at V and 2 bases at J; junction bases unmatched: 10. The length of the CDR3 is 16 residues. As DNA, the CDR3 is TGTGCCAGCACCCACGGGACTAGCGGCACCCCCTACGAGCAGTACTTC. Translating it yields CASTHGTSGTPYEQYF.

CDR3 nucleotides: TGTGCCACCAGCAGGGATTTTGGTGGGGGCGGGGAGCTGTTTTTT. Translating gives CATSRDFGGGGELFF. The chain uses TRBV15 and TRBJ2-2; the D call may be TRBD1 or TRBD2 (5 bases each). Germline V lookup: CDR1 LNHNV, CDR2 YYDKDF (reference sequence). CDR3 length equals 15 residues. Trimming stripped 3 bases from V and 7 bases from J, with 15 bases between.

This chain joins TRBV25-1 and TRBJ2-7; 7 nucleotides align to TRBD1. After removal of 5 bases from V and 4 bases from J, the junction contained 5 bases not matched to a gene. In germline, CDR1 is MGHDK, CDR2 SYGVNS. The CDR3 has 13 residues. CDR3 nucleotide sequence: TGTGCCAGCAGTCCGACAGGGTATTACGAGCAGTACTTC. It is translated as CASSPTGYYEQYF.

The genes are TRBV11-2 and TRBJ2-1, with TRBD2 matching over 10 bases. Germline V lookup: CDR1 SGHAT, CDR2 FQNNGV. There are 15 residues in the CDR3. V lost 4 bases, J lost 4 bases, and 4 bases stayed unmatched. The CDR3 is CASSSGLATYNEQFF. The CDR3 nucleotides are TGTGCCAGCAGCTCGGGACTAGCGACTTACAATGAGCAGTTCTTC.

This chain uses TRBV7-8 with TRBJ1-1; 7 bases agree with TRBD1. The CDR3 is 16 residues long. The V gene's germline CDR1 is SGHVS and CDR2 FQNEAQ. J was trimmed by 3 bases and V by 2 bases; bases with no gene match: 9. CDR3 in DNA: TGTGCCAGCAGCTTACCCGACAGGGTCGTGGACACTGAAGCTTTCTTT. Translation gives CASSLPDRVVDTEAFF.